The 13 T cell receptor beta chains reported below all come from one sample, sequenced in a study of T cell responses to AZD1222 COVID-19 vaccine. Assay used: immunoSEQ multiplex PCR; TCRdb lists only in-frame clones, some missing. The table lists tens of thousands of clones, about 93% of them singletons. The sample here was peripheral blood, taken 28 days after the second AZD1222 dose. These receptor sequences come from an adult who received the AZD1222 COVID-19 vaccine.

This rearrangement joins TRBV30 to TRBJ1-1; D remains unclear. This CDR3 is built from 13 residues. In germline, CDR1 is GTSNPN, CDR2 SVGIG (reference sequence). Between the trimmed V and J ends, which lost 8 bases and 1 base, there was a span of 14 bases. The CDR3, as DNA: TGTGCCGTGGTGGAGGGCGCGAACACTGAAGCTTTCTTT. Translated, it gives CAVVEGANTEAFF.

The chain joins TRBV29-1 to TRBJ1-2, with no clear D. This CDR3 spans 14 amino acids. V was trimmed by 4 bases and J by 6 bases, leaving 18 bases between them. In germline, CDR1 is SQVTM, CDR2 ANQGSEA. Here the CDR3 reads CSVGTAPPSDGYTF. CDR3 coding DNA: TGCAGCGTTGGAACGGCGCCCCCTTCGGATGGCTACACCTTC.

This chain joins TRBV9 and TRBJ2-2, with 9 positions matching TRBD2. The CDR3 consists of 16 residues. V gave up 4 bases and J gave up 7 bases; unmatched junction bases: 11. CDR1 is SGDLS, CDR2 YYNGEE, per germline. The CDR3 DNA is TGTGCCAGCAGCTCACAACGGACTAGCGTATACGGGGAGCTGTTTTTT. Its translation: CASSSQRTSVYGELFF.

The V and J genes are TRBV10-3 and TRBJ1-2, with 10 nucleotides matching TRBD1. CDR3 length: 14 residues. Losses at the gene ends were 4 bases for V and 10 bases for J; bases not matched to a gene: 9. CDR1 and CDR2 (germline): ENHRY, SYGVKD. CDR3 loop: CAISGVVGQGDYTF. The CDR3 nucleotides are TGTGCCATCAGTGGAGTGGTCGGACAGGGGGACTACACCTTC.

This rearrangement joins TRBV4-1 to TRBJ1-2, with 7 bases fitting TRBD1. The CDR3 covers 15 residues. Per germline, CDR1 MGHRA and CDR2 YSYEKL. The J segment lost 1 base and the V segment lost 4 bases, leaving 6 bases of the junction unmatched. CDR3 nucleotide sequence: TGCGCCAGCAGCCCGGCAGGGGGAGGTAACTATGGCTACACCTTC. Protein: CASSPAGGGNYGYTF.

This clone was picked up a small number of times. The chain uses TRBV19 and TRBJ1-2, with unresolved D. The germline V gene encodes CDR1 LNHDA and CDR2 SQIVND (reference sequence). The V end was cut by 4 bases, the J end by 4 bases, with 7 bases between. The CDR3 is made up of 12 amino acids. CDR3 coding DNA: TGTGCCAGTAGTACGGGAGGCTATGGCTACACCTTC. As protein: CASSTGGYGYTF.

CDR3 DNA: TGCGCCAGCAGCTTGACCCCGGGGACGAACACTGAAGCTTTCTTT. This translates into CASSLTPGTNTEAFF. This chain uses TRBV5-1 with TRBJ1-1; D perhaps matches TRBD1 (5 bases). The V end was cut by 1 base, the J end by 1 base, with 11 bases between. Germline V lookup: CDR1 SGHRS, CDR2 YFSETQ. The length of the CDR3 is 15 residues.

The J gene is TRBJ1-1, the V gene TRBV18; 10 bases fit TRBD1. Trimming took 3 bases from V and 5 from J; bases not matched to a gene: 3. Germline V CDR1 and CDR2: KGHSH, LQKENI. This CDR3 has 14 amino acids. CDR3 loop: CASSPGTGDTEAFF. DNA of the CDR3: TGTGCCAGCTCACCGGGGACAGGGGATACTGAAGCTTTCTTT.

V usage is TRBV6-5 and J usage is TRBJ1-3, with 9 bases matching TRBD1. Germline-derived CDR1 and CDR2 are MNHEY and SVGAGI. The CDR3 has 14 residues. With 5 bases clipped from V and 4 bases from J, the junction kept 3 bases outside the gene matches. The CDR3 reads CASSRTGEGNTIYF. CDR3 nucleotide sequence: TGTGCCAGCAGTAGGACAGGGGAAGGAAACACCATATATTTT.

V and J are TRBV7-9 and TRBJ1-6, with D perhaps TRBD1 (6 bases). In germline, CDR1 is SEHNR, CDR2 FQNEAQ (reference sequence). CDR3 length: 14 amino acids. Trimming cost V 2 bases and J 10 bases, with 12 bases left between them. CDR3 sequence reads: CASSLNRVDSPLHF. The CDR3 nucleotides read TGTGCCAGCAGCTTAAACAGGGTTGACTCACCCCTCCACTTT. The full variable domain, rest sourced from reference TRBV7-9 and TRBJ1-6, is DTGVSQNPRHKITKRGQNVTFRCDPISEHNRLYWYRQTLGQGPEFLTYFQNEAQLEKSRLLSDRFSAERPKGSFSTLEIQRTEQGDSAMYLCASSLNRVDSPLHFGNGTRLTVT.

CDR3 region: CASSSGISYNSPLHF. The CDR3, as DNA: TGTGCCAGCAGCTCGGGAATCTCCTATAATTCACCCCTCCACTTT. This chain uses TRBV5-4 with TRBJ1-6; unclear D gene. The germline V gene has CDR1 SGHNT and CDR2 YYREEE (reference sequence). The length of the CDR3 is 15 residues. V was clipped by 3 bases and J by 0 bases, with 7 bases between them.

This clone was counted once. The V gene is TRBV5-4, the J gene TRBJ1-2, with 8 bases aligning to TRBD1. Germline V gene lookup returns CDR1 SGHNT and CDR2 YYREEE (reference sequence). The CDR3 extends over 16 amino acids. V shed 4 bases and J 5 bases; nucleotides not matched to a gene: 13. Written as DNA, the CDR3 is TGTGCCAGCAGCCCTACACCCGGACAGGGCTCGTATGGCTACACCTTC. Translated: CASSPTPGQGSYGYTF.

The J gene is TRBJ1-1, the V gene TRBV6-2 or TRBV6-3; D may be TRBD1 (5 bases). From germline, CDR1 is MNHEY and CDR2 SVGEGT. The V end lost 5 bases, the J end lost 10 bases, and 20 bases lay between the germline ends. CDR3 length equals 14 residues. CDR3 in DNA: TGTGCCAGCAGTGACGGACCGGGGCGGCTTGGAGCTTTCTTT. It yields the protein CASSDGPGRLGAFF.